This entry lists 18 T cell receptor beta chains sequenced from one sample in a study of CD8 T cells in ankylosing spondylitis. These receptors lack a known antigen. TCRdb used MiXCR to reprocess the 5' RACE reads, holding one entry per CDR3 protein. The sample contains around 540,000 distinct CDR3 sequences, 10% to 15% of which appear only once. Overall study results and limits: What appeared characteristic of ankylosing spondylitis blood was a TCR beta motif of about eight highly homologous variants.

Sequencing was done on a sample of blood, either unsorted or a sorted T cell fraction (not recorded which). Receptors originate from a male donor with ankylosing spondylitis.

This clonotype was seen a few times. In DNA form, the CDR3 reads TGCGCCAGCAGCCCGCCCGACTTCACAGATACGCAGTATTTT. Translated, it gives CASSPPDFTDTQYF. The chain couples TRBV4-1 to TRBJ2-3; D not resolved. CDR1 and CDR2 from the germline V gene are MGHRA and YSYEKL. The CDR3 spans 14 residues. V lost 4 bases and J 2 bases, leaving 10 bases between the germline ends.

The CDR3 sequence: CSATSGIGTDTQYF. The CDR3 DNA reads as TGCAGTGCTACCAGCGGGATCGGCACAGATACGCAGTATTTT. The chain uses TRBV20-1 and TRBJ2-3; the match to TRBD2 covers 7 bases. Germline V gene sequence: CDR1 DFQATT, CDR2 SNEGSKA (reference sequence). V lost 4 bases and J lost 1; bases outside the gene matches: 5. The CDR3 runs to 14 residues.

Only a few counts were recorded for this clonotype. The chain has TRBV10-3 and TRBJ2-2; D gene ambiguous. Germline CDR1 is ENHRY and CDR2 is SYGVKD. The ends were cut back, 6 bases at V and 1 base at J, with 12 bases in the middle. The CDR3 runs to 15 residues. The CDR3 region has the DNA TGTGCCATCAGCCCTCGGACGGGGAACACCGGGGAGCTGTTTTTT. Translating it yields CAISPRTGNTGELFF.

A note on this clonotype: This may come from a read error, since a much larger clone is one base off. The rearrangement joins TRBV20-1 to TRBJ2-1; 10 nucleotides match TRBD2. The CDR3 has 18 residues. V was pared by 1 base and J by 10 bases, with 19 bases of the junction left unmatched. In germline, CDR1 is DFQATT, CDR2 SNEGSKA (reference sequence). CDR3: CSARGQDRRTSGEREQFF. The CDR3 DNA reads as TGCAGTGCTAGAGGCCAGGACCGACGGACTAGCGGAGAGAGGGAGCAGTTCTTC.

The chain has TRBV20-1 and TRBJ2-7; maybe TRBD2 (5 bases). This CDR3 is 13 amino acids long. V was clipped by 3 bases and J by 0 bases, with 9 bases between them. CDR1 and CDR2 (germline): DFQATT, SNEGSKA (reference sequence). For the CDR3, the DNA is TGCAGTGCTAGCGGGGTTAGCTCCTACGAGCAGTACTTC. Its protein product is CSASGVSSYEQYF.

The CDR3 loop reads CASSVGLHGYTF. CDR3 nucleotides: TGTGCCAGCAGTGTGGGTCTACACGGCTACACCTTC. V is TRBV2 and J is TRBJ1-2, with D uncertain. The CDR3 covers 12 residues. Trimming removed 4 bases from V and 8 bases from J, with 11 bases in between. CDR1 is SNHLY, CDR2 FYNNEI, per germline.

This clonotype has ten or more counts. The rearrangement joins TRBV5-1 to TRBJ2-5; D possibly corresponds to TRBD2 (5 bases). Germline loops: CDR1 SGHRS, CDR2 YFSETQ. The V end was cut by 2 bases, the J end by 2 bases, with 16 bases between. The CDR3 contains 16 residues. CDR3 amino acids: CASSFLGLAGQETQYF. The CDR3, as DNA: TGCGCCAGCAGCTTCCTCGGCCTAGCAGGACAAGAGACCCAGTACTTC. The entire variable domain, with the rest obtained from reference TRBV5-1 and TRBJ2-5, is as follows: KAGVTQTPRYLIKTRGQQVTLSCSPISGHRSVSWYQQTPGQGLQFLFEYFSETQRNKGNFPGRFSGRQFSNSRSEMNVSTLELGDSALYLCASSFLGLAGQETQYFGPGTRLLVL.

This clonotype appeared a few times. V gene TRBV5-6 combines with J gene TRBJ1-2; tentative D call: TRBD1 (5 bases). V was shortened by 4 bases and J by 1 base, with 14 bases between the two germline ends. CDR1 and CDR2 (germline): SGHDT, YYEEEE. The CDR3 has 15 residues. The CDR3 sequence is CASSMRQQFNYGYTF. CDR3 sequence (DNA): TGTGCCAGCAGCATGAGACAGCAATTTAACTATGGCTACACCTTC.

This clonotype turned up a few times. The rearrangement uses TRBV20-1 and TRBJ2-5, with a possible D match to TRBD1 (6 bases). There are 16 residues in the CDR3. Looked up from germline, CDR1 is DFQATT and CDR2 is SNEGSKA (reference sequence). V was cut by 3 bases and J by 1 base, with 18 bases left in between. CDR3 DNA sequence: TGCAGTGCTAGCGCGTTCCGACAGGAGCTCCAAGAGACCCAGTACTTC. It encodes CSASAFRQELQETQYF.

V gene TRBV29-1 combines with J gene TRBJ1-1; D not certain. The CDR3 runs to 15 residues. Per germline, CDR1 SQVTM and CDR2 ANQGSEA. V shed 4 bases and J shed 2 bases, with 17 bases lying between them. CDR3 region: CSVGGAESDNTEAFF. As DNA, the CDR3 is TGCAGCGTTGGGGGTGCAGAATCGGATAACACTGAAGCTTTCTTT. Based on the CDR3 plus reference TRBV29-1 and TRBJ1-1, the full variable domain is SAVISQKPSRDICQRGTSLTIQCQVDSQVTMMFWYRQQPGQSLTLIATANQGSEATYESGFVIDKFPISRPNLTFSTLTVSNMSPEDSSIYLCSVGGAESDNTEAFFGQGTRLTVV.

V and J are TRBV10-3 and TRBJ1-1; TRBD1 is a possible D gene (5 bases). From germline, CDR1 is ENHRY and CDR2 SYGVKD. The V end was cut by 0 bases, the J end by 2 bases, with 7 bases between. The CDR3 loop spans 14 amino acids. CDR3: CAISESQANTEAFF. CDR3 bases: TGTGCCATCAGTGAGTCACAGGCAAACACTGAAGCTTTCTTT.

Only a few counts were recorded for this clonotype. The chain uses TRBV3-1 and TRBJ1-1; D might be TRBD1 (6 bases). The germline gives CDR1 LGHDT, CDR2 YNNKEL (reference sequence). V was shortened by 3 bases and J by 11 bases, with 19 bases between the two germline ends. The CDR3 runs to 14 residues. The CDR3 is CASSQGQGRFWAFF. The CDR3 region has the DNA TGTGCCAGCAGCCAGGGGCAGGGGAGGTTTTGGGCTTTCTTT.

CDR3 sequence reads: CASSKGYNEQFF. DNA of the CDR3: TGTGCCAGTAGTAAGGGGTACAATGAGCAGTTCTTC. The V gene is TRBV19, the J gene TRBJ2-1, with D maybe TRBD1 (5 bases). V lost 4 bases to trimming and J lost 4 bases, with 5 bases between them. The CDR3 has 12 amino acids. The germline V gene has CDR1 LNHDA and CDR2 SQIVND (reference sequence).

This clonotype was seen more than once but under ten times. The V call is TRBV12-3 or TRBV12-4, the J call TRBJ2-5; possible D gene TRBD1, 5 bases. The V and J ends lost 0 bases and 5 bases respectively, with 19 bases between them. The CDR3 runs to 17 residues. In DNA, the CDR3 is TGTGCCAGCAGTTTAGCTCCAGGGCTTAACCTCGGGGAGACCCAGTACTTC. This codes for CASSLAPGLNLGETQYF.

There are a few counts of this clonotype. The chain is built from TRBV11-1 and TRBJ2-6; 10 bases align to TRBD2. Trimming took 6 bases from V and 4 from J; bases not matched to a gene: 15. The length of the CDR3 is 19 residues. Germline V lookup: CDR1 SGHAT, CDR2 FQDESV (reference sequence). CDR3 region: CASSHRTSGRLGGANVLTF. In nucleotides, the CDR3 is TGTGCCAGCAGTCATAGGACTAGCGGCCGTCTGGGAGGGGCCAACGTCCTGACTTTC.

There are many counts of this clonotype. The rearrangement joins TRBV24-1 to TRBJ2-5; 7 nucleotides match TRBD2. Germline V gene sequence: CDR1 KGHDR, CDR2 SFDVKD. The CDR3 length is 15 residues. V lost 6 bases to trimming and J lost 2 bases; unmatched junction nucleotides: 8. The CDR3 reads CATSSSGEGQETQYF. CDR3 sequence (DNA): TGTGCCACCAGTTCGAGCGGGGAGGGGCAAGAGACCCAGTACTTC.

This clonotype showed up just a few times. The chain uses TRBV4-1 and TRBJ1-1, with D possibly TRBD1 on 5 matching bases. CDR3 length equals 14 residues. Germline CDR1 and CDR2: MGHRA and YSYEKL. Trimming removed 4 bases from V and 1 base from J, with 10 bases in between. The DNA of the CDR3 is TGCGCCAGCAGCCGGGGACGGCGGAACACTGAAGCTTTCTTT. This encodes CASSRGRRNTEAFF.

This chain links TRBV20-1 with TRBJ2-1; 10 bases are shared with TRBD2. The CDR3 is 16 amino acids. V lost 2 bases and J lost 4; bases outside the gene matches: 8. Germline V gene lookup returns CDR1 DFQATT and CDR2 SNEGSKA (reference sequence). CDR3: CSARWLAGVGYNEQFF. CDR3 bases: TGCAGTGCTAGATGGCTAGCGGGAGTGGGATACAATGAGCAGTTCTTC.